This entry is about one TCR beta chain. This record comes from a study of identifying expanded T cells in peripheral blood. Sequencing used immunoSEQ multiplex PCR; TCRdb keeps in-frame clones, though not all of them. The sample has over 85,000 clones; 80% to 90% are singletons. The CDR3 totals 13 residues. Specimen: blood. The chain joins TRBV21-1 to TRBJ2-2; TRBD1 is the table's D call, not checked against the DNA. TRBV21-1 has pseudogene status. This TCR was recovered from a person aged 18-69 years in good health. The CDR3 here is CASSIRDRGQEFF. CDR3 nucleotide sequence: TGTGCCAGCTCTATCCGGGACAGGGGCCAGGAGTTTTTT.